This is a list of T cell receptor beta chains from one sample in a study of neoadjuvant anti-PD-1 for oral cavity cancer. The protocol was immunoSEQ multiplex PCR, while the TCRdb copy is restricted to in-frame clones and leaves out a portion. The sample has 11,000 to 15,000 clones, about 70% seen once. The starting material was PBMCs, obtained before nivolumab (anti-PD-1) treatment. These receptors were obtained from a person aged 35-79 years with oral cavity squamous cell carcinoma. The CDR3 runs from the conserved cysteine through the conserved F or W. A D gene is named only where the DNA matches it firmly. Some rows mark clone size as missing; the rest say once, few, many or name a class of expanded clone.

D | size | J | V | DNA | CDR3
TRBD1 | - | TRBJ1-5 | TRBV6-6 | TGTGCCAGCAGCTCCTACAGGGGGAGCAATCAGCCCCAGCATTTT | CASSSYRGSNQPQHF
- | - | TRBJ1-5 | TRBV5-1 | TGCGCCAGCAGCTTGGGTCGGGAAAATCAGCCCCAGCATTTT | CASSLGRENQPQHF
TRBD1 | - | TRBJ1-3 | TRBV27 | TGTGCCAGCAGTCCTTCGCCGGACAGGGTAGGAAACACCATATATTTT | CASSPSPDRVGNTIYF
- | - | TRBJ2-5 | TRBV2 | TGTGCCAGCAGTGACAGCCAAGAGACCCAGTACTTC | CASSDSQETQYF
- | - | TRBJ2-7 | TRBV7-3 | TGTGCCTCCGCCAGGGTCTCTTTAGGCGAGCAGTACTTC | CASARVSLGEQYF
- | - | TRBJ2-3 | TRBV4-1 | TGCGCCAGCAGCCCGTTCGGCCGGAAGGCCGCAGATACGCAGTATTTT | CASSPFGRKAADTQYF
TRBD2 | - | TRBJ2-7 | TRBV7-8 | TGTGCCAGCAGCCAAACCCAGGGAGGGTACGAGCAGTACTTC | CASSQTQGGYEQYF
- | few | TRBJ1-5 | TRBV19 | TGTGCCAGTAGTATAGACCCGGGAAGCAATCAGCCCCAGCATTTT | CASSIDPGSNQPQHF
TRBD1 | - | TRBJ1-5 | TRBV27 | TGTGCCAGCAGACCCGGGACAGCCAGATATAGCAATCAGCCCCAGCATTTT | CASRPGTARYSNQPQHF
TRBD1 | - | TRBJ2-1 | TRBV4-2 | TGTGCCAGCAGCCCTGAGACAGGGCAACCCTACAATGAGCAGTTCTTC | CASSPETGQPYNEQFF
TRBD1 | - | TRBJ1-1 | TRBV18 | TGTGCCACGGGACAGATGAACACTGAAGCTTTCTTT | CATGQMNTEAFF